The next 27 T cell receptor beta chains were all read from a single sample in a study of Ad26.COV2.S vaccination and SARS-CoV-2 variants. Assay used: immunoSEQ multiplex PCR; TCRdb lists only in-frame clones, some missing. The sample records hundreds of thousands of clones, 85% to 90% being singletons. The treatment here: 15 to 20 received Ad26.COV2.S at low or high dose, single or two shots; roughly 5 received placebo; per-sample allocation not given. Sample collection was performed on day 63 after the first vaccine or placebo injection. Sample: peripheral blood, taken in a trial of Ad26.COV2.S vaccine versus placebo. Source of these receptors: a person aged 18-60 years who received the Ad26.COV2.S COVID-19 vaccine or a placebo.

The rearrangement uses TRBV30 and TRBJ2-1, with 10 bases identical to TRBD2. V lost 3 bases, J lost 3 bases, and 5 bases stayed unmatched. CDR1 GTSNPN and CDR2 SVGIG come from the germline V gene (reference sequence). The CDR3 totals 15 residues. The CDR3, as DNA: TGTGCCTGGAGCAGGACTAGCGGAAACTACAATGAGCAGTTCTTC. Protein sequence: CAWSRTSGNYNEQFF.

The V call is TRBV28, the J call TRBJ2-7, with TRBD2 identical over 14 bases. After removal of 5 bases from V and 2 bases from J, the junction contained 2 bases not matched to a gene. This CDR3 is 15 amino acids long. Per germline, CDR1 MDHEN and CDR2 SYDVKM. In nucleotides, the CDR3 is TGTGCCAGCAGTACGGGACTAGCGGGGGCCTACGAGCAGTACTTC. Translating gives CASSTGLAGAYEQYF.

The rearrangement joins TRBV10-3 to TRBJ1-2; D gene unclear. V lost 3 bases and J 2 bases, leaving 10 bases between the germline ends. The CDR3 contains 14 residues. Germline CDR1 and CDR2: ENHRY and SYGVKD. This chain's CDR3 is CAISERSFNYGYTF. The CDR3 DNA reads as TGTGCCATCAGTGAACGCAGTTTCAACTATGGCTACACCTTC.

The rearrangement joins TRBV11-2 to TRBJ2-3; D is perhaps TRBD1 (6 bases). This CDR3 is 16 amino acids long. Trimming removed 1 base at V and 5 bases at J, with 16 bases between. Germline CDR1 SGHAT, CDR2 FQNNGV. The CDR3 spells CASSLGVQGPRDTQYF. Written as DNA, the CDR3 is TGTGCCAGCAGCTTAGGCGTACAGGGCCCAAGAGATACGCAGTATTTT.

This rearrangement joins TRBV5-1 to TRBJ1-1; D is ambiguous. The germline V and J ends were trimmed by 5 bases and 1 base, with 18 bases remaining between them. Germline lookup yields CDR1 SGHRS and CDR2 YFSETQ. This CDR3 contains 16 residues. CDR3 loop: CASRELHQSRNTEAFF. CDR3 coding DNA: TGCGCCAGCAGAGAATTACACCAGTCTAGGAACACTGAAGCTTTCTTT.

This clone was seen a few times. The chain employs TRBV7-2 and TRBJ2-1; D could derive from TRBD1 or TRBD2 (5 bases each). V lost 5 bases and J 0 bases, leaving 17 bases between the germline ends. Per germline, CDR1 SGHTA and CDR2 FQGNSA. CDR3 size: 17 residues. Here the CDR3 reads CASSVQPGRRSYNEQFF. The CDR3 region has the DNA TGTGCCAGCAGCGTACAACCGGGACGCCGCTCCTACAATGAGCAGTTCTTC.

The rearrangement uses TRBV10-3 and TRBJ2-7, with 7 bases that match TRBD1. Unmatched junction bases numbered 16, after V lost 4 bases and J lost 4 bases. The germline V gene has CDR1 ENHRY and CDR2 SYGVKD. The CDR3 sequence is 17 residues long. The CDR3 DNA is TGTGCCATCAGTGGTACCGTCGGCAGGGGGTCCGTGTACGAGCAGTACTTC. Translation: CAISGTVGRGSVYEQYF.

V usage is TRBV6-1 and J usage is TRBJ2-3; the D call may be TRBD1 or TRBD2 (7 bases each). This CDR3 has 16 amino acids. In germline, CDR1 is MNHNS, CDR2 SASEGT. V lost 4 bases and J lost 2, with 16 bases in between. This CDR3 reads CASSATGRESTDTQYF. The CDR3 DNA reads TGTGCCAGCAGTGCGACAGGGCGGGAGTCCACAGATACGCAGTATTTT.

CDR3 amino acids: CASSVRGTSGGKVPDTQYF. The CDR3 DNA follows: TGTGCCAGCAGTGTTAGAGGGACTAGCGGGGGGAAGGTTCCAGATACGCAGTATTTT. The V and J genes are TRBV6-1 and TRBJ2-3; 15 bases align to TRBD2. Trimming cost V 4 bases and J 4 bases; bases outside gene matches: 12. This CDR3 has 19 residues. Germline CDR1 and CDR2: MNHNS and SASEGT.

CDR3 DNA sequence: TGTGCCAGCATTAGACAGGGGGGCATCTCCTACAATGAGCAGTTCTTC. Its translation: CASIRQGGISYNEQFF. The chain recombines TRBV2 with TRBJ2-1; 9 bases are a match to TRBD1. CDR3 length: 16 amino acids. Germline CDR1 reads SNHLY; CDR2 reads FYNNEI. V lost 7 bases, J lost 0 bases, and 7 bases stayed unmatched.

This clone was observed a single time. The J gene is TRBJ1-1, the V gene TRBV30; D remains ambiguous. The CDR3 is made up of 13 amino acids. Trimming removed 0 bases from V and 10 bases from J, with 15 bases in between. Looked up from germline, CDR1 is GTSNPN and CDR2 is SVGIG (reference sequence). The CDR3 is CAWSVKLGIAAFF. The CDR3 DNA reads as TGTGCCTGGAGTGTTAAGTTGGGGATCGCAGCTTTCTTT.

The gene calls are TRBV5-1 and TRBJ2-7; D unclear. The V and J ends lost 0 bases and 2 bases respectively, with 6 bases between them. The CDR3 has 13 amino acids. The germline V gene encodes CDR1 SGHRS and CDR2 YFSETQ. Here the CDR3 DNA reads TGCGCCAGCAGCTTGGAGGTTCCCTACGAGCAGTACTTC. Its translation is CASSLEVPYEQYF.

This clone was observed once. The rearrangement uses TRBV7-2 and TRBJ1-3; no firm D call. V was clipped by 2 bases and J by 2 bases, with 7 bases between them. This CDR3 region has 14 residues. Germline loops: CDR1 SGHTA, CDR2 FQGNSA. CDR3 loop: CASSLQSTGNTIYF. CDR3 DNA sequence: TGTGCCAGCAGCTTACAATCAACTGGAAACACCATATATTTT.

The chain couples TRBV5-1 to TRBJ1-1, with 9 bases aligning to TRBD1. V lost 3 bases to trimming and J lost 7 bases; unmatched junction nucleotides: 7. This CDR3 has 14 amino acids. From germline, CDR1 is SGHRS and CDR2 YFSETQ. The CDR3 here is CASSSGTGNGEAFF. CDR3 nucleotide sequence: TGCGCCAGCAGCTCCGGGACAGGGAATGGTGAAGCTTTCTTT.

The chain carries TRBV19 and TRBJ2-7; D unresolved. From germline, CDR1 is LNHDA and CDR2 SQIVND (reference sequence). The CDR3 length is 13 residues. Trimming removed 4 bases from V and 6 bases from J, with 13 bases in between. In nucleotides, the CDR3 is TGTGCCAGTAGTAATTGGGATCCTGGCGAGCAGTACTTC. Encoded protein: CASSNWDPGEQYF.

The chain recombines TRBV28 with TRBJ1-1, with D tentatively TRBD1 (5 bases). Germline CDR1 and CDR2: MDHEN and SYDVKM. Trimming removed 3 bases at V and 5 bases at J, with 19 bases between. The CDR3 runs 16 residues. The CDR3 DNA follows: TGTGCCAGCAGTTTTCATTATTCAGGGATTGGTACTGAAGCTTTCTTT. The encoded protein is CASSFHYSGIGTEAFF.

V and J are TRBV15 and TRBJ1-5, with 10 bases identical to TRBD1. Germline lookup yields CDR1 LNHNV and CDR2 YYDKDF (reference sequence). The CDR3 runs 16 residues. The ends lost 6 bases at V and 2 bases at J; junction bases unmatched: 7. The CDR3 sequence: CATSGTGVRGNQPQHF. The DNA for the CDR3 is TGTGCCACCAGTGGGACAGGGGTACGGGGCAATCAGCCCCAGCATTTT.

V gene TRBV6-2 or TRBV6-3 combines with J gene TRBJ2-7; D possibly uses TRBD1 or TRBD2 (6 bases each). CDR1 is MNHEY, CDR2 SVGEGT, per germline. The CDR3 length is 14 residues. The V end lost 2 bases, the J end lost 6 bases, and 14 bases lay between the germline ends. CDR3 coding DNA: TGTGCCAGCAGTTACCCCAGCTGGGGGGCCGAGCAGTACTTC. Protein sequence: CASSYPSWGAEQYF.

The chain couples TRBV12-3 or TRBV12-4 to TRBJ2-5; a weak D match, TRBD2 (6 bases). V lost 2 bases to trimming and J lost 7 bases, with 11 bases between them. This CDR3 has 13 residues. Written as DNA, the CDR3 is TGTGCCAGCAGTTTACGCGGGGATCGGACCCAGTACTTC. It encodes CASSLRGDRTQYF.

This clone was seen just once. The chain uses TRBV28 and TRBJ2-1; D is unresolved. The CDR3 is 11 amino acids. V was trimmed by 4 bases and J by 9 bases, leaving 7 bases between them. Germline V gives CDR1 MDHEN, CDR2 SYDVKM. CDR3 sequence: CASSSPGEQFF. CDR3 DNA sequence: TGTGCCAGCAGTTCCCCGGGTGAGCAGTTCTTC.

This chain links TRBV6-2 or TRBV6-3 with TRBJ2-1, with D possibly matching TRBD1 (6 bases). Per the germline V gene, CDR1 is MNHEY and CDR2 is SVGEGT. V lost 4 bases to trimming and J lost 4 bases, with 14 bases between them. The CDR3 extends over 15 amino acids. The CDR3 region has the DNA TGTGCCAGCAGTTTAGAACAGGGACAATACAATGAGCAGTTCTTC. Its protein is CASSLEQGQYNEQFF.

This chain links TRBV3-1 (or the pseudogene TRBV3-2) with TRBJ2-1; 8 positions match TRBD2. There are 17 residues in the CDR3. CDR1 is LGHDT and CDR2 is YNNKEL in the germline V gene (reference sequence). The V gene end was trimmed by 0 bases and the J gene end by 5 bases; junction bases not matched to a gene: 9. The CDR3 spells CASSQEVPGGINNEQFF. In nucleotides, the CDR3 is TGTGCCAGCAGCCAAGAGGTTCCGGGGGGGATAAACAATGAGCAGTTCTTC.

V usage is TRBV7-3 and J usage is TRBJ2-3; the D call may be TRBD1 or TRBD2 (7 bases each). CDR3 length: 15 residues. Trimming took off 4 bases at V and 5 bases at J, with 16 bases between the two ends. The germline CDR1 and CDR2 sequences are SGHTA and FQGTGA. CDR3 DNA: TGTGCCAGCAGCTCGCAGGGGGGGTTGAAAGATACGCAGTATTTT. It translates to CASSSQGGLKDTQYF. The full variable domain, with the rest looked up from reference TRBV7-3 and TRBJ2-3, is GAGVSQTPSNKVTEKGKYVELRCDPISGHTALYWYRQSLGQGPEFLIYFQGTGAADDSGLPNDRFFAVRPEGSVSTLKIQRTERGDSAVYLCASSSQGGLKDTQYFGPGTRLTVL.

The rearrangement links TRBV5-1 to TRBJ1-2; D unresolved. CDR1 and CDR2 from the germline V gene are SGHRS and YFSETQ. Trimming took off 0 bases at V and 4 bases at J, with 7 bases between the two ends. The CDR3 runs to 13 residues. CDR3 region: CASSLEGIYGYTF. CDR3 sequence (DNA): TGCGCCAGCAGCTTGGAAGGAATCTATGGCTACACCTTC.

The chain is built from TRBV7-9 and TRBJ1-2, with a weak D call TRBD1 (5 bases). CDR1 and CDR2 from the germline V gene are SEHNR and FQNEAQ (reference sequence). The CDR3 totals 16 residues. V was shortened by 3 bases and J by 0 bases, with 14 bases between the two germline ends. Here the CDR3 reads CASSFPTGAANYGYTF. The CDR3 bases are TGTGCCAGCAGCTTCCCAACAGGAGCTGCTAACTATGGCTACACCTTC.

J is TRBJ1-3 and V is TRBV6-1; D may be TRBD1 (5 bases). In germline, CDR1 is MNHNS, CDR2 SASEGT. The V end was cut by 1 base, the J end by 0 bases, with 19 bases between. CDR3 length: 19 residues. CDR3 region: CASSEGGYPSYYSGNTIYF. The CDR3 DNA reads TGTGCCAGCAGTGAAGGGGGGTACCCATCATATTACTCTGGAAACACCATATATTTT.

J is TRBJ1-5 and V is TRBV28, with 10 positions matching TRBD1. The CDR3 contains 16 residues. V lost 2 bases and J lost 6; bases outside the gene matches: 7. The germline gives CDR1 MDHEN, CDR2 SYDVKM. This CDR3 is CASSLPRQGASQPQHF. The CDR3 DNA is TGTGCCAGCAGTTTACCAAGACAGGGGGCGAGTCAGCCCCAGCATTTT.